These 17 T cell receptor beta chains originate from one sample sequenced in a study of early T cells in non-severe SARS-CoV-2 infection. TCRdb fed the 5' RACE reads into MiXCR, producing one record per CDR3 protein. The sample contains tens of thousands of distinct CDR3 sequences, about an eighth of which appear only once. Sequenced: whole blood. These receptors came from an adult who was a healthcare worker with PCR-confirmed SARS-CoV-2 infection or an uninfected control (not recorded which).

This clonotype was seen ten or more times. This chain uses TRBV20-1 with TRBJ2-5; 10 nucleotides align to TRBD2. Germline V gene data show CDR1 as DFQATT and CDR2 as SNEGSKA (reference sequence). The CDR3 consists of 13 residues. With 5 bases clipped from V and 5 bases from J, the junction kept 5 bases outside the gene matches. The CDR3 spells CSARGTSVETQYF. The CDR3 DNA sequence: TGCAGTGCTCGAGGGACTAGCGTTGAGACCCAGTACTTC.

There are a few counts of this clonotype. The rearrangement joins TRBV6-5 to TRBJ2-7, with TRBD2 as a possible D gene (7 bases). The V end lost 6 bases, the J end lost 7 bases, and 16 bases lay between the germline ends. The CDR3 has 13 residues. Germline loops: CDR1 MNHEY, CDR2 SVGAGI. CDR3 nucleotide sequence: TGTGCCAGCAGCAGGTCGGGGGGCAGAGAGCAGTACTTC. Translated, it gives CASSRSGGREQYF.

The CDR3 region is CASSLGRQNTEAFF. CDR3 coding DNA: TGTGCCAGCAGCTTGGGGCGACAGAACACTGAAGCTTTCTTT. The V and J genes are TRBV5-6 and TRBJ1-1; D gene ambiguous. The V end lost 0 bases, the J end lost 1 base, and 7 bases lay between the germline ends. The CDR3 consists of 14 residues. Germline CDR1 and CDR2: SGHDT and YYEEEE.

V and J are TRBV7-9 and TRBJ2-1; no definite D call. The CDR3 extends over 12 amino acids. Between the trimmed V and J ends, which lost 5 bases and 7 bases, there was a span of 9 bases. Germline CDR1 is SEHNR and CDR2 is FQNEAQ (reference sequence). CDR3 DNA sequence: TGTGCCAGCAGCCCGGACCTTAATGAGCAGTTCTTC. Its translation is CASSPDLNEQFF.

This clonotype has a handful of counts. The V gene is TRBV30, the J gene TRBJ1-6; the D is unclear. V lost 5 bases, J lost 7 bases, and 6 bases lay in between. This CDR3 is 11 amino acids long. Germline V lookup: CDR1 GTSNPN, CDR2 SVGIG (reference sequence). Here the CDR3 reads CAWAGNSPLHF. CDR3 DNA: TGTGCCTGGGCAGGAAATTCACCCCTCCACTTT.

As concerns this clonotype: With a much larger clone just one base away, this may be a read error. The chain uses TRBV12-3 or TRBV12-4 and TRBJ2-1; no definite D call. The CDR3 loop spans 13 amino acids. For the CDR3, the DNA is TGTACCAGCAGTTTAGTTAGAAGGCATGAGCAGTTCTTC. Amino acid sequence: CTSSLVRRHEQFF.

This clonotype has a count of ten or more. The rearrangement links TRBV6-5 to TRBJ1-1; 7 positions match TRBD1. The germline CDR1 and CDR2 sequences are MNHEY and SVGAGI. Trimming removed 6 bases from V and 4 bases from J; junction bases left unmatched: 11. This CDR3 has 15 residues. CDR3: CASRLTGTAGTEAFF. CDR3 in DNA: TGTGCCAGCAGACTCACTGGGACAGCCGGCACTGAAGCTTTCTTT.

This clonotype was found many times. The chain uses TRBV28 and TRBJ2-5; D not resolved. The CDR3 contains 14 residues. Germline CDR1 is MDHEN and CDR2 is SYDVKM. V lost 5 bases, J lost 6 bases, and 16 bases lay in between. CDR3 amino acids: CASSGDKGRKTQYF. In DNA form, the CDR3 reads TGTGCCAGCAGTGGCGACAAGGGAAGGAAGACCCAGTACTTC.

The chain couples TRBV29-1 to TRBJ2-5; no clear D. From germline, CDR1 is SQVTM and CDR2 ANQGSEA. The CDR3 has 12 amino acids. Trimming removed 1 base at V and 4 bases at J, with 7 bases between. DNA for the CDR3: TGCAGCGTTGAAGGGACCGGAGAGACCCAGTACTTC. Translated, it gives CSVEGTGETQYF.

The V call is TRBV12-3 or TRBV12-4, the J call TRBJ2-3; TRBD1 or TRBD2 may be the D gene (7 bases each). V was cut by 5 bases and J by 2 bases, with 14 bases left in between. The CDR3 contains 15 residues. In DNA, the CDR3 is TGTGCCAGCAGTGGGAGGGACAGTCCCACAGATACGCAGTATTTT. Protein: CASSGRDSPTDTQYF.

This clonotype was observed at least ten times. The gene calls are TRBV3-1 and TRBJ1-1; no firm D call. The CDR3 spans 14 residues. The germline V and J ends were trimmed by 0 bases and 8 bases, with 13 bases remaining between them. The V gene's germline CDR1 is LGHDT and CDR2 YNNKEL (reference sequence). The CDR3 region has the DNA TGTGCCAGCAGCCAAGATTTAATAGGCGGCGAAGCTTTCTTT. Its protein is CASSQDLIGGEAFF. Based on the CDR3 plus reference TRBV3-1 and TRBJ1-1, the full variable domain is DTAVSQTPKYLVTQMGNDKSIKCEQNLGHDTMYWYKQDSKKFLKIMFSYNNKELIINETVPNRFSPKSPDKAHLNLHINSLELGDSAVYFCASSQDLIGGEAFFGQGTRLTVV.

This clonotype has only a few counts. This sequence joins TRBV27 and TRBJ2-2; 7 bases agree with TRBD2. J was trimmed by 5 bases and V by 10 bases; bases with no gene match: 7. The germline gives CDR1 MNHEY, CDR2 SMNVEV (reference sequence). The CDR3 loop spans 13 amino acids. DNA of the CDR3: TGTGCCACCGGTTGGGGGGGAACCGGGGAGCTGTTTTTT. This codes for CATGWGGTGELFF.

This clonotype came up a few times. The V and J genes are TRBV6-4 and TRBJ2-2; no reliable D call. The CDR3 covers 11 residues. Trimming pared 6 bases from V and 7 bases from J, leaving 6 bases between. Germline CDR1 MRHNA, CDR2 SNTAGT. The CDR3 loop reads CASRINGELFF. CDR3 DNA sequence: TGTGCCAGCAGGATAAACGGGGAGCTGTTTTTT.

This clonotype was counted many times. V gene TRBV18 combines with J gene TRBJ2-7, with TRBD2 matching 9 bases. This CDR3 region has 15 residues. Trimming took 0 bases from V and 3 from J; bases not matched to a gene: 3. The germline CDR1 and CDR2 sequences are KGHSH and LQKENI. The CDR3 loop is CASSPPGLASYEQYF. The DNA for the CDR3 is TGTGCCAGCTCACCACCGGGACTAGCTAGCTACGAGCAGTACTTC. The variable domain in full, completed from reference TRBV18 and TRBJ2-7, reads NAGVMQNPRHLVRRRGQEARLRCSPMKGHSHVYWYRQLPEEGLKFMVYLQKENIIDESGMPKERFSAEFPKEGPSILRIQQVVRGDSAAYFCASSPPGLASYEQYFGPGTRLTVT.

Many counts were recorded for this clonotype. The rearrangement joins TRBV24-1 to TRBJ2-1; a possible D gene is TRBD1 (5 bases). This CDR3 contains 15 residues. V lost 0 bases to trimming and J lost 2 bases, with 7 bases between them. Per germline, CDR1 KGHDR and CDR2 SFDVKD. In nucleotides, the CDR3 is TGTGCCACCAGTGATTTGGAAGGGGCCTACAATGAGCAGTTCTTC. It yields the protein CATSDLEGAYNEQFF.

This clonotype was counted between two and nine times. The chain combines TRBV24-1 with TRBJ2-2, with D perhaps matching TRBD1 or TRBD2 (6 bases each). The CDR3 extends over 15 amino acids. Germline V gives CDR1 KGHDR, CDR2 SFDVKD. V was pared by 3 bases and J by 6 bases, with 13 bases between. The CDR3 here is CATSDRLGGPGELFF. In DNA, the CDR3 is TGTGCCACCAGTGATCGCCTGGGGGGCCCCGGGGAGCTGTTTTTT.

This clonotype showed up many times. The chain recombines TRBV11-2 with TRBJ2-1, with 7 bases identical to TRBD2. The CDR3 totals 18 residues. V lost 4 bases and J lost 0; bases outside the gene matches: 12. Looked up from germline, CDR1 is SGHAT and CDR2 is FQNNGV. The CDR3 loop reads CASSSKVDAGDSYNEQFF. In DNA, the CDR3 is TGTGCCAGCAGCTCAAAGGTGGACGCGGGGGACTCCTACAATGAGCAGTTCTTC.